These 30 T cell receptor beta chains came from one sample sequenced in a study of T cell repertoires in cytomegalovirus infection. TCRdb recomputed calls from the reads with MiXCR, one row per CDR3 protein. The sample yields around 710,000 distinct CDR3 sequences, 25% to 35% seen once. The antigens of these receptors remain unknown. The input for sequencing was cultured CD8+ T cells from PBMCs, taken from culture after CMV antigen stimulation. The receptors here all came from a human donor in good health (CMV status not recorded). Some clones in this sample may be carry-over from other donors' samples.

Only a few counts were recorded for this clonotype. The J gene is TRBJ2-7, the V gene TRBV7-6; TRBD2 aligns across 9 bases. The CDR3 runs 15 residues. Germline V lookup: CDR1 SGHVS, CDR2 FNYEAQ. Trimming at V came to 1 base and at J to 9 bases, leaving 10 bases not matched to a gene. The CDR3 nucleotides are TGTGCCAGCAGCTTAGAGCCAGCGGGGGGAATATGGCAGTACTTC. Amino acids: CASSLEPAGGIWQYF.

The V call is TRBV29-1, the J call TRBJ2-3, with 7 bases aligning to TRBD2. This CDR3 is built from 13 residues. Trimming removed 6 bases from V and 5 bases from J; junction bases left unmatched: 8. Looked up from germline, CDR1 is SQVTM and CDR2 is ANQGSEA. The CDR3 sequence is CSVGLVNVDTQYF. The CDR3 DNA reads TGCAGCGTCGGACTAGTCAACGTAGATACGCAGTATTTT.

This clonotype turned up a few times. This chain links TRBV4-1 with TRBJ1-1, with D perhaps TRBD1 (5 bases). The length of the CDR3 is 13 residues. V lost 6 bases to trimming and J lost 4 bases, with 12 bases between them. Germline values: CDR1 MGHRA, CDR2 YSYEKL. The CDR3 protein is CASRPGGTTEAFF. The CDR3 nucleotides are TGCGCCAGCAGACCGGGGGGAACCACTGAAGCTTTCTTT.

This chain joins TRBV15 and TRBJ2-3; possible D gene TRBD2, 6 bases. CDR1 LNHNV and CDR2 YYDKDF come from the germline V gene (reference sequence). Trimming cost V 4 bases and J 0 bases, with 11 bases left between them. The CDR3 runs 15 residues. The CDR3 region is CATSTRGSSTDTQYF. CDR3 in DNA: TGTGCCACCAGCACCCGGGGGTCTAGCACAGATACGCAGTATTTT.

The rearrangement joins TRBV6-5 to TRBJ2-1; TRBD1 might be the D (7 bases). This CDR3 region has 15 residues. Germline V gene sequence: CDR1 MNHEY, CDR2 SVGAGI. The V gene lost 6 bases and the J gene lost 4 bases, with 16 bases spanning the gap. Here the CDR3 reads CASSHGRGAYNEQFF. CDR3 DNA sequence: TGTGCCAGCAGCCACGGCAGGGGGGCTTACAATGAGCAGTTCTTC.

This clonotype was seen more than once but under ten times. The CDR3 DNA is TGTGCTATTCAAATGATAGCGGACCAAGAGACCCAGTACTTC. Translating gives CAIQMIADQETQYF. The gene calls are TRBV7-9 and TRBJ2-5, with a tentative D call TRBD2 (6 bases). CDR3 length: 14 residues. Germline CDR1 and CDR2: SEHNR and FQNEAQ (reference sequence).

This clonotype has only a few counts. The J gene is TRBJ1-5, the V gene TRBV7-9, with D perhaps matching TRBD1 (5 bases). There are 15 residues in the CDR3. V was shortened by 4 bases and J by 0 bases, with 10 bases between the two germline ends. Germline CDR1 reads SEHNR; CDR2 reads FQNEAQ (reference sequence). The CDR3 protein is CASSSGMYSNQPQHF. Here the CDR3 DNA reads TGTGCCAGCAGCTCAGGGATGTATAGCAATCAGCCCCAGCATTTT.

This chain joins TRBV27 and TRBJ2-1; 8 bases map to TRBD1. The length of the CDR3 is 17 residues. Trimming took 7 bases from V and 1 from J; bases not matched to a gene: 12. CDR1 is MNHEY and CDR2 is SMNVEV in the germline V gene (reference sequence). The CDR3 coding sequence is TGTGCCAGCACCCCCTACCCGACAGGGGTATCCTACAATGAGCAGTTCTTC. Its protein is CASTPYPTGVSYNEQFF.

The table lists this clonotype with a few counts. J is TRBJ2-1 and V is TRBV6-1; the D gene could be TRBD1 or TRBD2 (5 bases each). The germline V gene encodes CDR1 MNHNS and CDR2 SASEGT. V was trimmed by 3 bases and J by 4 bases, leaving 7 bases between them. The CDR3 is 13 amino acids. DNA of the CDR3: TGTGCCAGCAGTGAGGGGGTTTACAATGAGCAGTTCTTC. Protein product: CASSEGVYNEQFF.

This rearrangement joins TRBV2 to TRBJ1-6; TRBD1 is a possible D gene (6 bases). The germline V gene has CDR1 SNHLY and CDR2 FYNNEI. This CDR3 region has 15 residues. V lost 3 bases and J lost 3, with 9 bases in between. This CDR3 reads CASSDGQLYNSPLHF. The CDR3 nucleotides are TGTGCCAGCAGTGATGGACAGCTCTATAATTCACCCCTCCACTTT.

The V call is TRBV9, the J call TRBJ2-6; D unclear. The germline CDR1 and CDR2 sequences are SGDLS and YYNGEE. The CDR3 is 17 residues long. Trimming removed 0 bases at V and 0 bases at J, with 10 bases between. The CDR3 coding sequence is TGTGCCAGCAGCGTAGAAGCCAGGACCTCTGGGGCCAACGTCCTGACTTTC. As protein: CASSVEARTSGANVLTF.

This chain connects TRBV19 to TRBJ2-2; 7 nucleotides agree with TRBD2. This CDR3 contains 12 residues. The V segment lost 9 bases and the J segment 8 bases; nucleotides outside the gene matches: 6. Per the germline V gene, CDR1 is LNHDA and CDR2 is SQIVND (reference sequence). CDR3 bases: TGTGCCAGCGCCACGGGGGGAGGGGAGCTGTTTTTT. Its translation is CASATGGGELFF. Drawing the rest from reference TRBV19 and TRBJ2-2, the complete variable domain is DGGITQSPKYLFRKEGQNVTLSCEQNLNHDAMYWYRQDPGQGLRLIYYSQIVNDFQKGDIAEGYSVSREKKESFPLTVTSAQKNPTAFYLCASATGGGELFFGEGSRLTVL.

V is TRBV6-6 and J is TRBJ2-1; D gene uncertain. This CDR3 comprises 12 residues. Trimming removed 5 bases at V and 8 bases at J, with 10 bases between. Germline CDR1 MNHNY, CDR2 SVGAGI (reference sequence). DNA for the CDR3: TGTGCCAGCAGTGTGATCGCTGATGAGCAGTTCTTC. Residues: CASSVIADEQFF.

The chain uses TRBV5-5 and TRBJ2-1; 10 nucleotides line up with TRBD1. Per germline, CDR1 SGHKS and CDR2 YYEKEE (reference sequence). The CDR3 runs 14 residues. V lost 4 bases, J lost 6 bases, and 4 bases stayed unmatched. The CDR3 DNA is TGTGCCAGCAGCGAGACAGGGGGCCGCAATGAGCAGTTCTTC. Its protein is CASSETGGRNEQFF.

There are a few counts of this clonotype. The rearrangement uses TRBV6-6 and TRBJ1-2, with TRBD1 matching over 7 bases. The CDR3 length is 14 residues. The V gene's germline CDR1 is MNHNY and CDR2 SVGAGI (reference sequence). V dropped 4 bases and J dropped 6; count of bases not matched to a gene: 8. The CDR3: CASSSYNTGDGYTF. The DNA for the CDR3 is TGTGCCAGCAGTTCCTACAACACAGGGGATGGCTACACCTTC.

The chain joins TRBV12-3 or TRBV12-4 to TRBJ2-7; 7 nucleotides align to TRBD1. The J segment lost 1 base and the V segment lost 4 bases, leaving 7 bases of the junction unmatched. The CDR3 totals 15 residues. The CDR3: CASSSPRDRSYEQYF. As DNA, the CDR3 is TGTGCCAGCAGTTCCCCCCGGGACAGATCCTACGAGCAGTACTTC.

The V call is TRBV4-2, the J call TRBJ2-3, with a possible D match to TRBD1 (7 bases). The germline V gene has CDR1 LGHNA and CDR2 YNFKEQ. This CDR3 is 16 amino acids long. V lost 0 bases and J 1 base, leaving 11 bases between the germline ends. CDR3 in amino acids: CASSQDGGGGTDTQYF. The CDR3 nucleotides are TGTGCCAGCAGCCAAGACGGAGGGGGCGGCACAGATACGCAGTATTTT.

This rearrangement joins TRBV19 to TRBJ1-1; weak D call: TRBD1 (5 bases). Trimming shortened V by 5 bases and J by 1 base, and 14 bases separated the two germline ends. Germline CDR1 is LNHDA and CDR2 is SQIVND (reference sequence). The CDR3 runs to 15 residues. This CDR3 is CASSWGGVTNTEAFF. CDR3 sequence (DNA): TGTGCCAGTAGTTGGGGGGGGGTAACGAACACTGAAGCTTTCTTT.

This clonotype was observed a few times. One junction end disagrees with the germline gene, perhaps due to a read error. The V and J genes are TRBV4-3 and TRBJ1-4; D is undetermined. Per germline, CDR1 LGHNA and CDR2 YSLEER. The CDR3 covers 16 residues. CDR3 loop: CASSQDPGATNEKLFF. CDR3 nucleotides: TGTGCCAGCAGCCAAGATCCGGGAGCAACTAATGAAAAACTGTTTTTT.

The chain links TRBV27 to TRBJ1-2, with 9 bases that match TRBD1. J was trimmed by 5 bases and V by 4 bases; bases with no gene match: 8. CDR1 is MNHEY and CDR2 is SMNVEV in the germline V gene (reference sequence). The CDR3 consists of 15 residues. CDR3 loop: CASSSTGTGQYGYTF. The DNA for the CDR3 is TGTGCCAGCAGTTCAACCGGGACAGGGCAATATGGCTACACCTTC.

This clonotype was counted a few times. The chain has TRBV6-5 and TRBJ2-2; no firm D call. This CDR3 region has 16 residues. Germline CDR1 MNHEY, CDR2 SVGAGI. V lost 0 bases to trimming and J lost 0 bases, with 8 bases between them. Here the CDR3 reads CASSYSPATNTGELFF. The DNA for the CDR3 is TGTGCCAGCAGTTACTCACCGGCTACGAACACCGGGGAGCTGTTTTTT.

This clonotype was detected only once. The rearrangement uses TRBV6-5 and TRBJ2-2; tentative D call: TRBD2 (5 bases). CDR3 length: 15 amino acids. Germline V gene sequence: CDR1 MNHEY, CDR2 SVGAGI. V gave up 0 bases and J gave up 5 bases, with 10 bases separating them. CDR3: CASSYSIWETGELFF. CDR3 nucleotides: TGTGCCAGCAGTTACTCGATTTGGGAGACCGGGGAGCTGTTTTTT.

The chain links TRBV4-1 to TRBJ2-5; 7 bases are shared with TRBD2. CDR3 size: 16 residues. The trim removed 8 bases at V and 2 bases at J, leaving 14 bases unmatched. Germline V CDR1 and CDR2: MGHRA, YSYEKL. DNA of the CDR3: TGCGCCAGCGCCCCCACTCGAAGCGGGGTACAAGAGACCCAGTACTTC. Protein product: CASAPTRSGVQETQYF.

V usage is TRBV27 and J usage is TRBJ2-7, with D possibly being TRBD1 or TRBD2 (5 bases each). The CDR3 is made up of 13 amino acids. In germline, CDR1 is MNHEY, CDR2 SMNVEV (reference sequence). V was cut by 5 bases and J by 2 bases, with 10 bases left in between. The CDR3 loop reads CASSKRGPYEQYF. CDR3 DNA sequence: TGTGCCAGCAGTAAGAGGGGACCCTACGAGCAGTACTTC.

The J gene is TRBJ2-5, the V gene TRBV14; the match to TRBD1 covers 11 bases. The CDR3 contains 16 residues. The ends lost 0 bases at V and 5 bases at J; junction bases unmatched: 5. CDR1 and CDR2 (germline): SGHDN, FVKESK. The CDR3 is CASSQDWTGGEETQYF. In nucleotides, the CDR3 is TGTGCCAGCAGCCAAGACTGGACAGGGGGCGAGGAGACCCAGTACTTC. Looking up the rest from reference TRBV14 and TRBJ2-5 gives the full variable domain: EAGVTQFPSHSVIEKGQTVTLRCDPISGHDNLYWYRRVMGKEIKFLLHFVKESKQDESGMPNNRFLAERTGGTYSTLKVQPAELEDSGVYFCASSQDWTGGEETQYFGPGTRLLVL.

This clonotype was observed a handful of times. The chain has TRBV20-1 and TRBJ1-6; no firm D call. V lost 2 bases, J lost 7 bases, and 9 bases lay in between. The CDR3 loop spans 13 amino acids. Germline values: CDR1 DFQATT, CDR2 SNEGSKA (reference sequence). The CDR3 coding sequence is TGCAGTGCTAGAAGGTCCGGAAATTCACCCCTCCACTTT. It is translated as CSARRSGNSPLHF.

The CDR3, as DNA: TGCGCCAGCAGCTTGTGGGGGCCTGAAGCTTTCTTT. Translating it yields CASSLWGPEAFF. This chain joins TRBV5-1 and TRBJ1-1; possible D gene TRBD1, 6 bases. Per germline, CDR1 SGHRS and CDR2 YFSETQ. Trimming stripped 1 base from V and 6 bases from J, with 7 bases between. This CDR3 has 12 residues.

The rearrangement uses TRBV20-1 and TRBJ1-4, with D possibly being TRBD1 (5 bases). The CDR3 spans 13 residues. Trimming took off 5 bases at V and 7 bases at J, with 14 bases between the two ends. Germline loops: CDR1 DFQATT, CDR2 SNEGSKA (reference sequence). The CDR3 reads CSAADRGREKLFF. CDR3 bases: TGCAGTGCTGCCGACAGAGGTCGTGAAAAACTGTTTTTT.

The CDR3 region is CASSSPEDIEAFF. The CDR3 DNA reads as TGTGCCAGCAGCTCCCCTGAGGACATAGAAGCTTTCTTT. This chain uses TRBV7-8 with TRBJ1-1; D perhaps matches TRBD1 (5 bases). The V end lost 4 bases, the J end lost 8 bases, and 14 bases lay between the germline ends. The CDR3 is made up of 13 amino acids. The germline gives CDR1 SGHVS, CDR2 FQNEAQ.

This clonotype was observed at least ten times. DNA for the CDR3: TGTGCCAGCAGCTTAGCGCAGGGGGAAGCCGAGCAGTACTTC. It yields the protein CASSLAQGEAEQYF. The rearrangement links TRBV7-6 to TRBJ2-7; 7 nucleotides line up with TRBD1. After removal of 0 bases from V and 6 bases from J, the junction contained 5 bases not matched to a gene. This CDR3 has 14 residues. Germline assignment: CDR1 SGHVS and CDR2 FNYEAQ.